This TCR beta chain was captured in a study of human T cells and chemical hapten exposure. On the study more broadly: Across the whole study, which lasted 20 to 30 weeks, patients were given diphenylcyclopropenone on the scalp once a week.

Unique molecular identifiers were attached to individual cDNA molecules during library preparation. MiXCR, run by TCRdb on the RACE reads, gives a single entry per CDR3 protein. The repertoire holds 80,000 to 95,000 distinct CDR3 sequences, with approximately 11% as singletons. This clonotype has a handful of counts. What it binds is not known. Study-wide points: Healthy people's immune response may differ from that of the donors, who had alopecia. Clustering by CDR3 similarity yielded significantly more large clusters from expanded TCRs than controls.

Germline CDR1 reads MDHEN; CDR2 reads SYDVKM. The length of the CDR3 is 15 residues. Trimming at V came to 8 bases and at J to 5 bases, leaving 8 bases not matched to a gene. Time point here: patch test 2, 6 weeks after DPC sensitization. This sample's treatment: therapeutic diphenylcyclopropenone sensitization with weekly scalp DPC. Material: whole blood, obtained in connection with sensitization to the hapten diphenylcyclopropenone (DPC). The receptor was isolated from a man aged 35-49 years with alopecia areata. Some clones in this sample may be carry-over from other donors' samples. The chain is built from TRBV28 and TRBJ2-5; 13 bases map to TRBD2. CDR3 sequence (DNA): TGTGCCAGCCGTGGGACTAGCGGGACTGGGGAGACCCAGTACTTC. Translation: CASRGTSGTGETQYF.